The clone carrying this T cell receptor beta chain was observed once. The ends lost 4 bases at V and 5 bases at J; junction bases unmatched: 4. Per the germline V gene, CDR1 is MGHRA and CDR2 is YSYEKL. This CDR3 region has 15 residues. The sample belongs to a study of blood T cell repertoires in COVID-19. Study context: There were acute and convalescent COVID-19 samples, and they came from the United States, Italy and Spain. Nucleic acid was either cDNA or gDNA, and it came from T cells, B-cell-depleted T cells, or PBMCs.

Under the authors' procedure: Estimated nucleated cell counts came from reference gene primer amplification. Some clones are missing from TCRdb's copy, which holds only in-frame ones; the method was immunoSEQ multiplex PCR. The DNA was the basis for D and trimming; V, J and clone size are from that table. This table holds just under 100,000 clones, more than 70% found once. The receptor was isolated from an older woman in a cohort sampled during active or convalescent COVID-19. Sequencing used peripheral blood. The chain uses TRBV4-1 and TRBJ2-2; 10 nucleotides agree with TRBD1. The CDR3 bases are TGCGCCAGCAGCCTTGGGACAGGGGTAACCGGGGAGCTGTTTTTT. This gives the protein CASSLGTGVTGELFF.